The rows below give T cell receptor beta chains drawn from one sample of a study of spatial heterogeneity in lung cancer. TCRdb reanalysed the 5' RACE reads using MiXCR and keeps one entry per CDR3 protein. Of around 19,000 distinct CDR3 sequences in the sample, approximately 16% are singletons; the top ten hold about 30%. Sequenced here: lung tumor tissue, sampled at surgery. The receptors were sampled from a female donor with early-stage non-small cell lung cancer. Each CDR3 is given with its conserved first and last residue. D genes are given only for firm matches. Some rows mark clone size as missing; the rest say once, few, many or name a class of expanded clone.

cdr3_aa: CASNIAGYTGELFF
cdr3_nt: TGTGCCAGCAACATCGCGGGATACACCGGGGAGCTGTTTTTT
clone_size: many
j_call: TRBJ2-2
v_call: TRBV7-8
d_call: -

cdr3_aa: CASSQPPAYNEQFF
cdr3_nt: TGTGCCAGCAGCCAACCCCCTGCCTACAATGAGCAGTTCTTC
clone_size: -
j_call: TRBJ2-1
v_call: TRBV3-1
d_call: -

cdr3_aa: CASSISGVLIYEQYF
cdr3_nt: TGTGCCAGCAGTATTTCAGGGGTTCTGATCTACGAGCAGTACTTC
clone_size: -
j_call: TRBJ2-7
v_call: TRBV12-3/TRBV12-4
d_call: -

cdr3_aa: CAWSVWGSPSGTQYF
cdr3_nt: TGTGCCTGGAGTGTTTGGGGCAGCCCGTCAGGGACCCAGTACTTC
clone_size: many
j_call: TRBJ2-5
v_call: TRBV30
d_call: -

cdr3_aa: CASSSVAGGYNEQFF
cdr3_nt: TGTGCCAGCAGTTCAGTAGCGGGAGGGTACAATGAGCAGTTCTTC
clone_size: many
j_call: TRBJ2-1
v_call: TRBV27
d_call: TRBD2

cdr3_aa: CASSYLTGNAREQFF
cdr3_nt: TGCGCCAGCAGCTACTTGACAGGGAATGCAAGGGAGCAGTTCTTC
clone_size: many
j_call: TRBJ2-1
v_call: TRBV5-1
d_call: TRBD1

cdr3_aa: CAISRGTSSTDTQYF
cdr3_nt: TGTGCCATCTCCCGGGGCACAAGTAGCACAGATACGCAGTATTTT
clone_size: many
j_call: TRBJ2-3
v_call: TRBV2
d_call: -

cdr3_aa: CASSKGGGEDEQFF
cdr3_nt: TGTGCCAGCAGTAAGGGGGGAGGAGAGGATGAGCAGTTCTTC
clone_size: -
j_call: TRBJ2-1
v_call: TRBV6-5
d_call: -

cdr3_aa: CASSVFWNTGELFF
cdr3_nt: TGTGCCAGCAGCGTTTTTTGGAACACCGGGGAGCTGTTTTTT
clone_size: many
j_call: TRBJ2-2
v_call: TRBV9
d_call: -

cdr3_aa: CASSQDWVGRQETQYF
cdr3_nt: TGCGCCAGCAGCCAAGATTGGGTGGGGCGTCAAGAGACCCAGTACTTC
clone_size: few
j_call: TRBJ2-5
v_call: TRBV4-1
d_call: -

cdr3_aa: CASSLDSGLMYEQYF
cdr3_nt: TGTGCCAGCAGCTTGGATAGCGGCCTTATGTACGAGCAGTACTTC
clone_size: few
j_call: TRBJ2-7
v_call: TRBV5-6
d_call: -

cdr3_aa: CASSQDRSGGSYNEQFF
cdr3_nt: TGTGCCAGCAGCCAAGATAGGTCAGGGGGTTCCTACAATGAGCAGTTCTTC
clone_size: -
j_call: TRBJ2-1
v_call: TRBV3-1
d_call: TRBD1

cdr3_aa: CASSGLAGVKNIQYF
cdr3_nt: TGTGCCAGCTCCGGTCTAGCGGGAGTAAAAAACATTCAGTACTTC
clone_size: few
j_call: TRBJ2-4
v_call: TRBV12-3/TRBV12-4
d_call: TRBD2

cdr3_aa: CASSEEAGPYEQYF
cdr3_nt: TGTGCCAGCAGTGAAGAGGCGGGTCCCTACGAGCAGTACTTC
clone_size: -
j_call: TRBJ2-7
v_call: TRBV2
d_call: -

cdr3_aa: CASSFLSPGSDEQFF
cdr3_nt: TGTGCCAGCAGTTTCCTGTCTCCGGGGTCGGATGAGCAGTTCTTC
clone_size: many
j_call: TRBJ2-1
v_call: TRBV28
d_call: -

cdr3_aa: CSVARDYEQYF
cdr3_nt: TGCAGCGTTGCAAGGGACTACGAGCAGTACTTC
clone_size: many
j_call: TRBJ2-7
v_call: TRBV29-1
d_call: -

cdr3_aa: CASSPGRAGVEQYF
cdr3_nt: TGTGCCAGCTCACCAGGGCGGGCAGGGGTTGAGCAGTACTTC
clone_size: medium-sized
j_call: TRBJ2-7
v_call: TRBV18
d_call: -

cdr3_aa: CASSLGLGPAYYEQYF
cdr3_nt: TGTGCCAGCAGTTTGGGGCTAGGGCCAGCATACTACGAGCAGTACTTC
clone_size: few
j_call: TRBJ2-7
v_call: TRBV12-3/TRBV12-4
d_call: -

cdr3_aa: CASSRDREVSEQYF
cdr3_nt: TGCGCCAGCAGCCGGGACAGGGAAGTTTCCGAGCAGTACTTC
clone_size: -
j_call: TRBJ2-7
v_call: TRBV5-1
d_call: TRBD1

cdr3_aa: CASSLAMNPTKNIQYF
cdr3_nt: TGTGCCAGCAGCTTAGCTATGAACCCTACTAAAAACATTCAGTACTTC
clone_size: few
j_call: TRBJ2-4
v_call: TRBV7-2
d_call: -

cdr3_aa: CSASKDSYEQYF
cdr3_nt: TGCAGTGCTAGTAAGGACAGCTACGAGCAGTACTTC
clone_size: few
j_call: TRBJ2-7
v_call: TRBV20-1
d_call: -

cdr3_aa: CASSLEGAGTEAFF
cdr3_nt: TGCGCCAGCAGCTTGGAAGGTGCCGGCACTGAAGCTTTCTTT
clone_size: many
j_call: TRBJ1-1
v_call: TRBV5-1
d_call: -

cdr3_aa: CASSFSASGRTDTQYF
cdr3_nt: TGTGCCAGCAGCTTTTCGGCTAGCGGGAGGACAGATACGCAGTATTTT
clone_size: -
j_call: TRBJ2-3
v_call: TRBV7-2
d_call: TRBD2

cdr3_aa: CASSLPRRQLEETQYF
cdr3_nt: TGCGCCAGCAGCTTGCCCCGCAGGCAATTAGAAGAGACCCAGTACTTC
clone_size: -
j_call: TRBJ2-5
v_call: TRBV5-1
d_call: -

cdr3_aa: CASNLLQADTQYF
cdr3_nt: TGTGCCAGCAACTTGCTGCAAGCAGATACGCAGTATTTT
clone_size: medium-sized
j_call: TRBJ2-3
v_call: TRBV2
d_call: -

cdr3_aa: CASSRGTEQYF
cdr3_nt: TGTGCCAGTAGTAGAGGGACCGAGCAGTACTTC
clone_size: few
j_call: TRBJ2-7
v_call: TRBV19
d_call: -

cdr3_aa: CASSQAKRGGAHEQYF
cdr3_nt: TGCGCCAGCAGTCAAGCAAAAAGGGGGGGGGCCCACGAGCAGTACTTC
clone_size: -
j_call: TRBJ2-7
v_call: TRBV23-1
d_call: -

cdr3_aa: CASTVGGFEQYF
cdr3_nt: TGTGCCAGCACTGTTGGGGGGTTCGAGCAGTACTTC
clone_size: many
j_call: TRBJ2-7
v_call: TRBV2
d_call: -

cdr3_aa: CASEERGGYQETQYF
cdr3_nt: TGTGCCAGTGAAGAGCGGGGGGGGTACCAAGAGACCCAGTACTTC
clone_size: many
j_call: TRBJ2-5
v_call: TRBV19
d_call: TRBD2

cdr3_aa: CASRRTGEGTQYF
cdr3_nt: TGTGCCAGCAGGAGGACAGGGGAGGGGACCCAGTACTTC
clone_size: few
j_call: TRBJ2-5
v_call: TRBV6-1
d_call: TRBD1

cdr3_aa: CASSFGQGFYTGELFF
cdr3_nt: TGTGCCAGCAGCTTCGGTCAGGGCTTCTACACCGGGGAGCTGTTTTTT
clone_size: many
j_call: TRBJ2-2
v_call: TRBV7-9
d_call: -

cdr3_aa: CASQPEASIQYF
cdr3_nt: TGTGCCAGTCAACCTGAGGCCAGCATTCAGTACTTC
clone_size: many
j_call: TRBJ2-4
v_call: TRBV12-3/TRBV12-4
d_call: -

cdr3_aa: CASSPPGQGRSEQFF
cdr3_nt: TGTGCCAGCTCACCGCCGGGACAGGGTCGGAGTGAGCAGTTCTTC
clone_size: -
j_call: TRBJ2-1
v_call: TRBV18
d_call: TRBD1

cdr3_aa: CASRVRDNQPQHF
cdr3_nt: TGTGCCAGCAGAGTCAGGGACAATCAGCCCCAGCATTTT
clone_size: medium-sized
j_call: TRBJ1-5
v_call: TRBV2
d_call: -

cdr3_aa: CASGQGRDGYTF
cdr3_nt: TGTGCCAGCGGACAGGGGCGTGATGGCTACACCTTC
clone_size: -
j_call: TRBJ1-2
v_call: TRBV5-4
d_call: TRBD1

cdr3_aa: CASSQGAGGYEQYF
cdr3_nt: TGCGCCAGCAGCCAAGGGGCAGGGGGGTACGAGCAGTACTTC
clone_size: many
j_call: TRBJ2-7
v_call: TRBV4-1
d_call: -

cdr3_aa: CASSYLTRIYEQYF
cdr3_nt: TGTGCCAGCAGTTACCTGACTAGGATCTACGAGCAGTACTTC
clone_size: many
j_call: TRBJ2-7
v_call: TRBV6-5
d_call: -

cdr3_aa: CASARQGSIGGETQYF
cdr3_nt: TGTGCCAGCGCCCGACAGGGTTCGATTGGTGGAGAGACCCAGTACTTC
clone_size: many
j_call: TRBJ2-5
v_call: TRBV27
d_call: TRBD1

cdr3_aa: CASSPGGQYEQYF
cdr3_nt: TGTGCCAGTAGTCCCGGGGGGCAATACGAGCAGTACTTC
clone_size: -
j_call: TRBJ2-7
v_call: TRBV19
d_call: -

cdr3_aa: CSAKPLGGTAVYEQYF
cdr3_nt: TGCAGTGCTAAACCCCTAGGCGGGACAGCAGTCTACGAGCAGTACTTC
clone_size: many
j_call: TRBJ2-7
v_call: TRBV20-1
d_call: -

cdr3_aa: CASSRIGVPGLNTEQFF
cdr3_nt: TGCGCCAGCAGCCGTATAGGCGTACCGGGACTAAATACTGAGCAGTTCTTC
clone_size: few
j_call: TRBJ2-1
v_call: TRBV4-1
d_call: TRBD2

cdr3_aa: CASSLVGGYEQYF
cdr3_nt: TGCGCCAGCAGCTTGGTGGGGGGTTACGAGCAGTACTTC
clone_size: many
j_call: TRBJ2-7
v_call: TRBV5-1
d_call: -

cdr3_aa: CASGPYKGPYEQYF
cdr3_nt: TGTGCCAGCGGACCCTATAAGGGACCCTACGAGCAGTACTTC
clone_size: -
j_call: TRBJ2-7
v_call: TRBV28
d_call: -

cdr3_aa: CASSFYGSDSQYF
cdr3_nt: TGTGCCAGCAGTTTTTATGGGAGTGACTCCCAGTACTTC
clone_size: -
j_call: TRBJ2-5
v_call: TRBV28
d_call: -

cdr3_aa: CSVDPRTGGEQYF
cdr3_nt: TGCAGCGTTGATCCCCGGACAGGGGGGGAGCAGTACTTC
clone_size: -
j_call: TRBJ2-7
v_call: TRBV29-1
d_call: TRBD1

cdr3_aa: CSAHLAPGPTDTQYF
cdr3_nt: TGCAGTGCCCACTTAGCCCCCGGACCCACAGATACGCAGTATTTT
clone_size: few
j_call: TRBJ2-3
v_call: TRBV20-1
d_call: -

cdr3_aa: CASNPLPNEQFF
cdr3_nt: TGTGCCAGCAATCCGTTACCCAATGAGCAGTTCTTC
clone_size: many
j_call: TRBJ2-1
v_call: TRBV2
d_call: -

cdr3_aa: CAISESLAGGFTDTQYF
cdr3_nt: TGTGCCATCAGTGAGAGCCTAGCGGGAGGATTCACAGATACGCAGTATTTT
clone_size: -
j_call: TRBJ2-3
v_call: TRBV10-3
d_call: TRBD2

cdr3_aa: CASSLGSGSETQYF
cdr3_nt: TGTGCCAGCTCCCTCGGTAGCGGATCAGAGACCCAGTACTTC
clone_size: few
j_call: TRBJ2-5
v_call: TRBV3-1
d_call: -

cdr3_aa: CAISDGGPGGYNEQFF
cdr3_nt: TGTGCCATCAGTGACGGGGGTCCGGGCGGTTACAATGAGCAGTTCTTC
clone_size: many
j_call: TRBJ2-1
v_call: TRBV10-3
d_call: -

cdr3_aa: CASSLGREFYYNEQFF
cdr3_nt: TGTGCCAGCAGCTTAGGAAGGGAATTCTACTACAATGAGCAGTTCTTC
clone_size: few
j_call: TRBJ2-1
v_call: TRBV7-9
d_call: -

cdr3_aa: CSAVRPGQISSTDTQYF
cdr3_nt: TGCAGTGCCGTCCGTCCGGGACAGATATCTAGCACAGATACGCAGTATTTT
clone_size: -
j_call: TRBJ2-3
v_call: TRBV20-1
d_call: TRBD1

cdr3_aa: CAWNGLVDTQYF
cdr3_nt: TGTGCCTGGAATGGACTAGTGGATACGCAGTATTTT
clone_size: many
j_call: TRBJ2-3
v_call: TRBV30
d_call: TRBD2

cdr3_aa: CASSPTDRDSYEQYF
cdr3_nt: TGCGCCAGCAGCCCAACGGACAGGGACTCCTACGAGCAGTACTTC
clone_size: few
j_call: TRBJ2-7
v_call: TRBV4-1
d_call: TRBD1

cdr3_aa: CASSERGNEQYF
cdr3_nt: TGTGCCAGCAGCGAACGGGGGAACGAGCAGTACTTC
clone_size: many
j_call: TRBJ2-7
v_call: TRBV7-9
d_call: -

cdr3_aa: CASSSPPYEQYF
cdr3_nt: TGTGCCAGCAGCTCCCCTCCCTACGAGCAGTACTTC
clone_size: -
j_call: TRBJ2-7
v_call: TRBV28
d_call: -

cdr3_aa: CASSQGPGPYEQYF
cdr3_nt: TGTGCCAGCAGCCAAGGCCCAGGACCCTACGAGCAGTACTTC
clone_size: -
j_call: TRBJ2-7
v_call: TRBV3-1
d_call: -